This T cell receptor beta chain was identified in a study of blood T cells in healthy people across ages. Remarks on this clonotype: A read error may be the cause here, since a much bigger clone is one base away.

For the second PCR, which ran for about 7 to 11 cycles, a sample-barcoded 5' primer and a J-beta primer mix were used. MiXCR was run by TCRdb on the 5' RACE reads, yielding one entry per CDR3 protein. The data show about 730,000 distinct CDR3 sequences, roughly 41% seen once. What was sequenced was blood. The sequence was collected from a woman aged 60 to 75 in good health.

The CDR3 nucleotides are TGTGCCAGCAGTGTTAGGAGACTAGCCAATGAGCAGTACTTC. Its translation: CASSVRRLANEQYF. The rearrangement uses TRBV2 and TRBJ2-5, with 7 bases fitting TRBD2. Looked up from germline, CDR1 is SNHLY and CDR2 is FYNNEI. Trimming removed 4 bases from V and 11 bases from J; junction bases left unmatched: 13. The CDR3 totals 14 residues.